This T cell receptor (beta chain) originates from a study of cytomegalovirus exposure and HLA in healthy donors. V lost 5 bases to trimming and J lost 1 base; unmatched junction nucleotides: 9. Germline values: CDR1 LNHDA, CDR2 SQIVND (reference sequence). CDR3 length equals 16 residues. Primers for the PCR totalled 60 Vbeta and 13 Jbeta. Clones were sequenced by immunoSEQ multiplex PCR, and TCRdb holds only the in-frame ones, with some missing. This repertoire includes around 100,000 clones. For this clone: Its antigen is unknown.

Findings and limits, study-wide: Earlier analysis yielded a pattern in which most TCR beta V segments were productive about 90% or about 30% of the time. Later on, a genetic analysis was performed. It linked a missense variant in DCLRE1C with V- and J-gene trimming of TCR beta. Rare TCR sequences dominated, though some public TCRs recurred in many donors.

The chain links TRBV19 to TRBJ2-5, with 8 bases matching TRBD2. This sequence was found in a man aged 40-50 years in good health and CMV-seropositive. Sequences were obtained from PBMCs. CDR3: CASSPWAGGPQETQYF. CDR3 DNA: TGTGCCAGTAGTCCATGGGCGGGAGGACCCCAAGAGACCCAGTACTTC.